Listed below are T cell receptor beta chains from one sample, sequenced in a study of OX40 agonist ivuxolimab in advanced cancers. Repertoires were generated with immunoSEQ multiplex PCR, while TCRdb's copy carries only in-frame clones and drops some. The repertoire includes more than 75,000 clones, under 90% of them detected once, and around 6.6% sits in the top ten. The input for sequencing was CD4+ or CD8+ T cells sorted from blood, taken in a trial of the OX40 agonist ivuxolimab. The receptors come from an adult with an advanced solid tumor such as melanoma, head and neck, liver or kidney cancer. Both conserved end residues are part of each CDR3. The D gene is left open where the match is weak. Clone sizes are given selectively: once, few, many, or a class where the clone is expanded.

V	length	size	D	J	CDR3	DNA
TRBV7-2	19	NA	NA	TRBJ2-5	CASSSHGALLGGYESVQYF	TGTGCCAGCAGCTCCCATGGGGCCCTGCTTGGGGGGTACGAGTCGGTTCAGTACTTC
TRBV10-3	16	NA	NA	TRBJ1-6	CAISGDRGITDSPLHF	TGTGCCATCAGTGGAGACCGGGGGATTACGGATTCACCCCTCCACTTT
TRBV7-9	12	NA	NA	TRBJ1-2	CASSSDSYGYTF	TGTGCCAGCAGCAGTGACAGCTATGGCTACACCTTC
TRBV6-5	15	NA	NA	TRBJ2-3	CASSLSGGRTDTQYF	TGTGCCAGCAGCCTCTCAGGGGGGCGCACAGATACGCAGTATTTT
TRBV25-1	15	NA	NA	TRBJ1-1	CASSGRPGHDPSAFF	TGTGCCAGCAGTGGGCGGCCGGGACACGATCCTTCAGCTTTCTTT
TRBV5-1	14	NA	NA	TRBJ2-1	CASSLVLAGNEQFF	TGCGCCAGCAGCTTGGTACTAGCAGGGAATGAGCAGTTCTTC
TRBV15	12	NA	TRBD2	TRBJ2-7	CATSSGGYEQYF	TGTGCCACCAGCTCGGGAGGCTACGAGCAGTACTTC
TRBV4-2	19	NA	NA	TRBJ2-7	CASSQDQGGLGGGLYEQYF	TGTGCCAGCAGCCAAGATCAGGGTGGCCTAGGCGGGGGCCTTTACGAGCAGTACTTC
TRBV29-1	13	NA	TRBD1	TRBJ1-2	CSVRQGASYGYTF	TGCAGCGTTAGACAGGGGGCCAGCTATGGCTACACCTTC
TRBV7-2	18	NA	TRBD2	TRBJ2-5	CASSPPGPHGGGRETQYF	TGTGCCAGCAGCCCGCCGGGACCCCACGGGGGGGGGCGAGAGACCCAGTACTTC
TRBV7-9	13	NA	NA	TRBJ2-1	CASSLGGKDEQFF	TGTGCCAGCAGCCTAGGGGGGAAGGATGAGCAGTTCTTC
TRBV30	11	NA	NA	TRBJ1-2	CAWSLDFGYTF	TGTGCCTGGTCACTGGACTTTGGCTACACCTTC
TRBV4-1	18	NA	NA	TRBJ1-2	CASSQVLAGTIANYGYTF	TGCGCCAGCAGCCAAGTCCTGGCAGGGACGATAGCTAACTATGGCTACACCTTC
TRBV6-5	16	NA	TRBD1	TRBJ2-2	CASSYGTGAITGELFF	TGTGCCAGCAGTTACGGAACAGGGGCTATCACCGGGGAGCTGTTTTTT
TRBV14	13	few	NA	TRBJ1-2	CASSQVTVYGYTF	TGTGCCAGCAGCCAAGTAACAGTCTATGGCTACACCTTC
TRBV5-1	15	NA	NA	TRBJ2-2	CASRSVAGFTGELFF	TGCGCCAGCAGAAGCGTGGCAGGCTTCACCGGGGAGCTGTTTTTT
TRBV4-3	15	few	TRBD2	TRBJ2-1	CASSQAGGNYNEQFF	TGCGCCAGCAGCCAAGCGGGAGGGAACTACAATGAGCAGTTCTTC
TRBV30	12	NA	TRBD1	TRBJ2-7	CAWGDRAYEQYF	TGTGCCTGGGGTGACAGGGCCTACGAGCAGTACTTC
TRBV6-5	11	NA	NA	TRBJ1-2	CASAKDYGYTF	TGTGCCAGCGCGAAGGACTATGGCTACACCTTC
TRBV27	15	NA	TRBD1	TRBJ1-2	CASSLSHRGFYGYTF	TGTGCCAGCAGTTTATCTCACAGGGGGTTCTATGGCTACACCTTC
TRBV6-6	14	NA	NA	TRBJ1-4	CASSLQGANEKLFF	TGTGCCAGCAGTTTACAGGGAGCTAATGAAAAACTGTTTTTT
TRBV5-1	14	NA	NA	TRBJ2-3	CASSFDSSSDTQYF	TGCGCCAGCAGCTTCGACTCCTCTTCAGATACGCAGTATTTT
TRBV5-8	16	NA	NA	TRBJ1-2	CASTRSRDWDSSGYTF	TGTGCCAGCACCCGATCCCGGGACTGGGATTCTTCTGGCTACACCTTC
TRBV11-2	13	NA	NA	TRBJ2-1	CASSDGTYNEQFF	TGTGCCAGCAGCGATGGGACCTACAATGAGCAGTTCTTC
TRBV5-8	13	few	NA	TRBJ1-3	CASSRKILNTIYF	TGTGCCAGCAGCAGGAAAATACTAAACACCATATATTTT
TRBV19	15	once	NA	TRBJ1-5	CASSGLAGGNQPQHF	TGTGCCAGTAGTGGTCTGGCGGGTGGAAATCAGCCCCAGCATTTT
TRBV5-1	19	NA	NA	TRBJ2-7	CASSLDPISRRGNAYEQYF	TGCGCCAGCAGCTTGGACCCGATTAGCCGGAGAGGGAACGCCTACGAGCAGTACTTC
TRBV7-6	15	NA	NA	TRBJ2-5	CASSSIGHKIETQYF	TGTGCCAGCAGCTCCATCGGACATAAGATTGAGACCCAGTACTTC
TRBV6-6	16	NA	TRBD2	TRBJ2-1	CASSYSPSGGANEQFF	TGTGCCAGCAGTTACTCTCCCAGCGGGGGGGCGAATGAGCAGTTCTTC
TRBV27	13	NA	TRBD2	TRBJ2-1	CASSLYGGGVQFF	TGTGCCAGCAGTTTATATGGCGGGGGGGTTCAGTTCTTC
TRBV5-4	16	NA	TRBD2	TRBJ2-3	CASSLEEGLSSHTQYF	TGTGCCAGCAGCTTGGAGGAGGGACTAAGTTCGCATACGCAGTATTTT
TRBV30	12	NA	NA	TRBJ2-1	CAWSGTPNEQFF	TGTGCCTGGAGTGGTACTCCCAATGAGCAGTTCTTC
TRBV15	15	NA	TRBD1	TRBJ1-2	CATSSTRTGVNGYTF	TGTGCCACCAGCTCAACGAGGACAGGGGTGAATGGCTACACCTTC
TRBV6-4	13	NA	NA	TRBJ2-2	CASSAKDTGELFF	TGTGCCAGCAGTGCAAAGGACACCGGGGAGCTGTTTTTT
TRBV29-1	14	NA	TRBD1	TRBJ1-3	CSVGGAASGNTIYF	TGCAGCGTAGGGGGCGCAGCCTCTGGAAACACCATATATTTT
TRBV5-1	17	once	TRBD1	TRBJ2-1	CASSFSGGTGFYNEQFF	TGCGCCAGCAGCTTTTCCGGCGGGACAGGGTTTTACAATGAGCAGTTCTTC
TRBV19	16	NA	TRBD1	TRBJ1-5	CASSTRDRRYNQPQHF	TGTGCCAGTAGTACAAGGGACAGGCGATACAATCAGCCCCAGCATTTT
TRBV14	17	NA	TRBD1	TRBJ1-2	CASSQFRKGGGTYGYTF	TGTGCCAGCAGCCAATTTCGGAAGGGAGGGGGCACCTATGGCTACACCTTC
TRBV7-7	14	few	NA	TRBJ2-7	CASSASRNSYEQYF	TGTGCCAGCAGCGCCTCCAGGAACTCCTACGAGCAGTACTTC
TRBV5-5	12	medium-sized	NA	TRBJ1-1	CASSLVAGEAFF	TGTGCCAGCAGCTTGGTCGCCGGTGAAGCTTTCTTT
TRBV6-1	14	few	NA	TRBJ1-5	CASSETGRTQPQHF	TGTGCCAGCAGTGAAACAGGGAGAACTCAGCCCCAGCATTTT
TRBV5-4	15	NA	TRBD1	TRBJ1-1	CASSSRGGNDGEAFF	TGTGCCAGCAGCTCCAGGGGGGGGAACGACGGTGAAGCTTTCTTT
TRBV28	14	NA	NA	TRBJ2-5	CASSSGQYQETQYF	TGTGCCAGCAGTTCCGGACAGTACCAAGAGACCCAGTACTTC
TRBV28	16	NA	NA	TRBJ2-1	CASSLARGRAYNEQFF	TGTGCCAGCAGTTTAGCCCGGGGTCGGGCCTACAATGAGCAGTTCTTC
TRBV29-1	13	NA	TRBD1	TRBJ2-7	CSVGGQGTYEQYF	TGCAGCGTTGGGGGACAGGGTACCTACGAGCAGTACTTC
TRBV30	17	NA	NA	TRBJ2-4	CAWSVVSRVDAKNIQYF	TGTGCCTGGAGTGTAGTCTCCCGGGTGGATGCCAAAAACATTCAGTACTTC
TRBV15	18	few	TRBD2	TRBJ2-1	CATSSPGTSGRAYNEQFF	TGTGCCACCAGCAGCCCCGGGACTAGCGGGAGGGCCTACAATGAGCAGTTCTTC
TRBV9	16	NA	NA	TRBJ1-4	CASSVALGETNEKLFF	TGTGCCAGCAGCGTAGCTCTGGGGGAGACTAATGAAAAACTGTTTTTT
TRBV5-6	18	NA	NA	TRBJ1-6	CASSLERTGLLYNSPLHF	TGTGCCAGCAGCTTGGAAAGGACTGGCCTTTTGTATAATTCACCCCTCCACTTT
TRBV19	17	NA	TRBD1	TRBJ2-1	CASSINPGQGFWNEQFF	TGTGCCAGTAGTATCAATCCGGGACAGGGGTTTTGGAATGAGCAGTTCTTC
TRBV28	12	NA	NA	TRBJ1-1	CASSLGNTEAFF	TGTGCCAGCAGTTTGGGGAACACTGAAGCTTTCTTT
TRBV9	14	NA	NA	TRBJ2-5	CASSVVDGGETQYF	TGTGCCAGCAGCGTAGTGGATGGAGGAGAGACCCAGTACTTC
TRBV2	16	NA	NA	TRBJ1-5	CASSESPGYSNQPQHF	TGTGCCAGCAGTGAAAGTCCAGGCTATAGCAATCAGCCCCAGCATTTT
TRBV19	14	NA	NA	TRBJ1-5	CASRQGPLSQPQHF	TGTGCCAGTAGGCAAGGGCCTCTAAGTCAGCCCCAGCATTTT
TRBV7-2	16	NA	TRBD1	TRBJ2-1	CASSFGTGGRYNEQFF	TGTGCCAGCAGCTTCGGGACAGGGGGCCGGTACAATGAGCAGTTCTTC
TRBV19	18	NA	TRBD1	TRBJ1-2	CASSIAPWDRDILYGYTF	TGTGCCAGTAGTATAGCCCCGTGGGACAGGGACATCCTCTATGGCTACACCTTC
TRBV7-9	11	NA	NA	TRBJ2-7	CASSPRGEQYF	TGTGCCAGCAGCCCCCGGGGGGAGCAGTACTTC
TRBV7-9	12	NA	NA	TRBJ1-1	CASSRKATEAFF	TGTGCCAGCAGCAGAAAGGCAACTGAAGCTTTCTTT
TRBV5-1	16	NA	NA	TRBJ1-3	CASSLDGTLSGNTIYF	TGCGCCAGCAGCCTTGACGGAACTCTCTCTGGAAACACCATATATTTT
TRBV5-6	14	NA	NA	TRBJ1-2	CASRRGQGNYGYTF	TGTGCCAGCAGGCGCGGGCAGGGAAACTATGGCTACACCTTC